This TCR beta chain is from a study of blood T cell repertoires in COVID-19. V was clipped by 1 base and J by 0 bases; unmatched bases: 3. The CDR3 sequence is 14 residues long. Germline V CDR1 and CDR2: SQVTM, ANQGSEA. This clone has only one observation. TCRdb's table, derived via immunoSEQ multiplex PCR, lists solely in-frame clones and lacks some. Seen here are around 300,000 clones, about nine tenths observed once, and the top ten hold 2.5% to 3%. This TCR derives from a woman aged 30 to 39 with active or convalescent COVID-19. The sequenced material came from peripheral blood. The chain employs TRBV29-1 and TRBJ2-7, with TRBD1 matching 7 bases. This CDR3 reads CSVEGDSLSYEQYF. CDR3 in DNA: TGCAGCGTTGAAGGGGACAGCCTCTCCTACGAGCAGTACTTC.